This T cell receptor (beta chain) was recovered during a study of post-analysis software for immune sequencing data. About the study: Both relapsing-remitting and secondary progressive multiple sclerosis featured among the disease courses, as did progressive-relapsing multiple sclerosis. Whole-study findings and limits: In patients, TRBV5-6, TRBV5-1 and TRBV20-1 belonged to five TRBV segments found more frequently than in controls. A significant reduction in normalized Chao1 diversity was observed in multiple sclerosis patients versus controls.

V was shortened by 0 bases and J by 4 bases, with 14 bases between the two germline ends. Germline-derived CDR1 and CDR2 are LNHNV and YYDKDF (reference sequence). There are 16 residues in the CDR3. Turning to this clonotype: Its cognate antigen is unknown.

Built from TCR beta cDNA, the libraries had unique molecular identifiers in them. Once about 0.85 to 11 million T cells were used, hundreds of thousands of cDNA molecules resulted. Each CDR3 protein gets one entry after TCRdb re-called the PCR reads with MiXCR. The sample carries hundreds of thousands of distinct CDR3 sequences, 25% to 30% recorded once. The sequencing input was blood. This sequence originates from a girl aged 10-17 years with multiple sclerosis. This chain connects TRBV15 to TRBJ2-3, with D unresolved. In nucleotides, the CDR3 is TGTGCCACCAGCAGAGATTATGCGGTGGGGTCAGATACGCAGTATTTT. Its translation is CATSRDYAVGSDTQYF.